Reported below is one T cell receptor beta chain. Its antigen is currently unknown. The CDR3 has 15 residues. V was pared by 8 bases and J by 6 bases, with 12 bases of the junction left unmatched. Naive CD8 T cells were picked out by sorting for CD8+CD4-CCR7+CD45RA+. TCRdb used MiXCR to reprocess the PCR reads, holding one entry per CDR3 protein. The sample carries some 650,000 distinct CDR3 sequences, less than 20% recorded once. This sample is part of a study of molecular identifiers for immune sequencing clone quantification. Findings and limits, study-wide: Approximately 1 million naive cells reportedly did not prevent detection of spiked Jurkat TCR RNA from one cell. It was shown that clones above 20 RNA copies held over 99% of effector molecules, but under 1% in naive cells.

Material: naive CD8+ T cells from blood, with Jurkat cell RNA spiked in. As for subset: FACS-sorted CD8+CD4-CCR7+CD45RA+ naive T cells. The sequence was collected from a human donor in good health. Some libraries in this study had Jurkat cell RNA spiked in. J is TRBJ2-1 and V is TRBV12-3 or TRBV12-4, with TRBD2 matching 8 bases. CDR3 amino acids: CASALGTRSSNEQFF. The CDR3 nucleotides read TGTGCCAGCGCCCTCGGGACTAGGTCGAGCAATGAGCAGTTCTTC.